Only a few counts were recorded for the clone carrying this T cell receptor (beta chain). For the second PCR, which ran for roughly 6 to 12 cycles, a sample-barcoded 5' primer and a J-beta primer mix were used. All cDNA molecules were each tagged by a template-switch adaptor with 12 random nucleotides. All samples yielded 2.5 million or more CDR3-containing paired-end reads. TCRdb re-called the 5' RACE reads with MiXCR, one entry per CDR3 protein. The table includes about 2 million distinct CDR3 sequences, around half detected once. Germline V gene lookup returns CDR1 DFQATT and CDR2 SNEGSKA (reference sequence). Trimming stripped 6 bases from V and 6 bases from J, with 4 bases between. The CDR3 consists of 9 residues. This sample is part of a study of blood T cells in healthy people across ages.

This clonotype originated in a woman in her thirties or forties in good health. This rearrangement joins TRBV20-1 to TRBJ2-3; D gene ambiguous. Sequencing was carried out using blood. The CDR3: CSASDTQYF. As DNA, the CDR3 is TGCAGTGCCTCGGATACGCAGTATTTT.